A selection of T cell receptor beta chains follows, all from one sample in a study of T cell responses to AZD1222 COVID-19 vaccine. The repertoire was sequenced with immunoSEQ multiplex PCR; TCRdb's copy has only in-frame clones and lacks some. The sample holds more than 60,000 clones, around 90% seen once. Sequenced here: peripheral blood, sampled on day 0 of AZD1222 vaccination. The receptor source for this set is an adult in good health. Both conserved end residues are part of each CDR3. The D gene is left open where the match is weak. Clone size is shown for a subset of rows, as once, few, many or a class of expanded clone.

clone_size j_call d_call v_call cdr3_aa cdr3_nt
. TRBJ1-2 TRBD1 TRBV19 CASSIVGQGDINYGYTF TGTGCCAGTAGTATTGTCGGACAGGGGGACATTAACTATGGCTACACCTTC
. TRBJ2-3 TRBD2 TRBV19 CASSISGGTDTQYF TGTGCCAGTAGTATCAGCGGGGGCACAGATACGCAGTATTTT
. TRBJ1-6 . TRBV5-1 CASSVGTENSPLHF TGCGCCAGCAGCGTCGGGACGGAGAATTCACCCCTCCACTTT
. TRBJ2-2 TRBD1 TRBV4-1 CASSQTTGQGHTGELFF TGCGCCAGCAGCCAGACCACCGGACAGGGGCACACCGGGGAGCTGTTTTTT
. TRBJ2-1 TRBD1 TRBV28 CASWRQGGAYNEQFF TGTGCCAGCTGGAGACAGGGTGGTGCCTACAATGAGCAGTTCTTC
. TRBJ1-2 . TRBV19 CASSMRVAFQRGYGYTF TGTGCCAGTAGTATGAGGGTCGCCTTTCAAAGGGGCTATGGCTACACCTTC
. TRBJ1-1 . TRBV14 CASSQQARGTEAFF TGTGCCAGCAGCCAACAAGCTCGCGGCACTGAAGCTTTCTTT
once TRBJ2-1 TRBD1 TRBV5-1 CASSPGYGTGPYSSYNEQFF TGCGCCAGCAGCCCGGGGTATGGGACAGGGCCCTATAGCTCCTACAATGAGCAGTTCTTC
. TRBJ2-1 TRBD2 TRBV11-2 CASRFDPLAGSYNEQFF TGTGCCAGCAGATTTGACCCGCTAGCGGGATCCTACAATGAGCAGTTCTTC
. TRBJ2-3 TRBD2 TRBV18 CASSPRQAGGTDTQYF TGTGCCAGCTCACCACGACAGGCGGGAGGGACAGATACGCAGTATTTT
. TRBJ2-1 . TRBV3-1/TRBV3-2 CASSQEGLVYNEQFF TGTGCCAGCAGCCAAGAAGGTCTCGTCTACAATGAGCAGTTCTTC
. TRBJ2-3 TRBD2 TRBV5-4 CASSPKLAGTDTQYF TGTGCCAGCAGTCCGAAACTAGCGGGAACAGATACGCAGTATTTT